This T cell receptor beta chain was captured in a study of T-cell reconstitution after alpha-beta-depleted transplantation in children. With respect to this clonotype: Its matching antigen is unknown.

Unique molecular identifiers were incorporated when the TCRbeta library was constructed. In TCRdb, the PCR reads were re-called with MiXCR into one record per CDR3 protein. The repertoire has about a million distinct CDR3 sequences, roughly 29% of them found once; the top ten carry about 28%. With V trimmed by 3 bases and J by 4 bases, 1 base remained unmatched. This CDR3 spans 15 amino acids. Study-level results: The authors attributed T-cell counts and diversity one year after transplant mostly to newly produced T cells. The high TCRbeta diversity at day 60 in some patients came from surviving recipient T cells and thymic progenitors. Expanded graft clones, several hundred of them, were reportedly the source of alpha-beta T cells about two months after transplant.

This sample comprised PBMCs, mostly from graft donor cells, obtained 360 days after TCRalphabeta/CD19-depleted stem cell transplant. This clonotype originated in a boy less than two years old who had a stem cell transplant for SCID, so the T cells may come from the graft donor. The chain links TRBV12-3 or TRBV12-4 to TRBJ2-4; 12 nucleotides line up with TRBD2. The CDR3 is CASSFGLAGKNIQYF. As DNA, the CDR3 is TGTGCCAGCAGTTTTGGACTAGCGGGGAAAAACATTCAGTACTTC.